This T cell receptor (beta chain) appears in the sequencing data of a study of cytomegalovirus exposure and HLA in healthy donors. Study-wide results and caveats: In a later analysis, about 17,000 TCR beta sequences were associated with HLA alleles at 0.05 false discovery rate.

Notes on this clone: Its antigen is undetermined.

The CDR3 sequence is 16 residues long. J was trimmed by 9 bases and V by 8 bases; bases with no gene match: 15. The germline CDR1 and CDR2 sequences are MDHEN and SYDVKM. PCR involved 60 Vbeta and 13 Jbeta primers. Repertoires were generated with immunoSEQ multiplex PCR, while TCRdb's copy carries only in-frame clones and drops some. The sample lists 200,000 to 300,000 clones; just under 85% were seen once. The receptor's source is a woman aged 40 to 50 in good health and CMV-seropositive. Sequenced material: PBMCs. The rearrangement uses TRBV28 and TRBJ1-6, with 8 bases identical to TRBD1. As DNA, the CDR3 is TGTGCCAGCGGGGGGGCCTTACAGGGGGATAGTTCACCCCTCCACTTT. Translating gives CASGGALQGDSSPLHF.